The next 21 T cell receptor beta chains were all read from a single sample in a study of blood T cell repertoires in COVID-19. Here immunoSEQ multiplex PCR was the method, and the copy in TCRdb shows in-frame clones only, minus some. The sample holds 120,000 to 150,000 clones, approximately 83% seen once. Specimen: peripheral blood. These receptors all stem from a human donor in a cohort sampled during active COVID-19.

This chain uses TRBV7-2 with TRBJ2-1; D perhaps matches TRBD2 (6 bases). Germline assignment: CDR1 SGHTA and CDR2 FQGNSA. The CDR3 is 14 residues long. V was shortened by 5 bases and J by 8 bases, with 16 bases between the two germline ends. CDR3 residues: CASSPGLHSYEQFF. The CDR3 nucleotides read TGTGCCAGCAGCCCCGGACTACATAGTTATGAGCAGTTCTTC.

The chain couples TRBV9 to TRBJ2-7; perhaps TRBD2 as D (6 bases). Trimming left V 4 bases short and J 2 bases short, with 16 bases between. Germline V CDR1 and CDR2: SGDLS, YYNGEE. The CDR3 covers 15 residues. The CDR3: CASSPMSGATYEQYF. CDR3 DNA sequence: TGTGCCAGCAGCCCGATGTCGGGAGCGACCTACGAGCAGTACTTC.

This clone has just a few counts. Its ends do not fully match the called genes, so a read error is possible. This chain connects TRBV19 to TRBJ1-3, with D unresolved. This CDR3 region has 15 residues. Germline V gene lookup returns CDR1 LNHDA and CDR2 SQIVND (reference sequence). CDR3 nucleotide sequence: TGTGCAAGTAGTATAGGGCAGAACTCTGGAAACACCATATATTTT. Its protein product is CASSIGQNSGNTIYF.

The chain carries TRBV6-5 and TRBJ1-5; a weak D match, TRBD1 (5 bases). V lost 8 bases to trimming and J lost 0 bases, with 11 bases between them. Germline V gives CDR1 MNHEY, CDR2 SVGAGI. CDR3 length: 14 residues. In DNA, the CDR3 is TGTGCCAGCCGCGACAGTAATAGCAATCAGCCCCAGCATTTT. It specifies CASRDSNSNQPQHF.

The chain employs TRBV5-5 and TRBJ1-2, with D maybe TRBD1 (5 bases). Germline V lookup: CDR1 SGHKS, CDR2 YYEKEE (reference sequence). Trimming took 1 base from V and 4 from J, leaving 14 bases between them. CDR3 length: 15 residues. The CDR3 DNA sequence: TGTGCCAGCAGCTTGTCCGGGGGAGGGGTCTATGGCTACACCTTC. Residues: CASSLSGGGVYGYTF.

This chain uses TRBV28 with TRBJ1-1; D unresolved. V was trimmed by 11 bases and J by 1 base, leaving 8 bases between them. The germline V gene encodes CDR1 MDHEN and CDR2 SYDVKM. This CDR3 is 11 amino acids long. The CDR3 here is CAGGKNTEAFF. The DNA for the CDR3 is TGTGCCGGCGGGAAGAACACTGAAGCTTTCTTT.

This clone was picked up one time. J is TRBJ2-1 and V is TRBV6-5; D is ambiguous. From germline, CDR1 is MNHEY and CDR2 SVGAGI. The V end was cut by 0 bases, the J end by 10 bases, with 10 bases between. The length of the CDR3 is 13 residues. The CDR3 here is CASSYSRLTEQFF. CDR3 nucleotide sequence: TGTGCCAGCAGTTACTCGCGGCTAACAGAGCAGTTCTTC.

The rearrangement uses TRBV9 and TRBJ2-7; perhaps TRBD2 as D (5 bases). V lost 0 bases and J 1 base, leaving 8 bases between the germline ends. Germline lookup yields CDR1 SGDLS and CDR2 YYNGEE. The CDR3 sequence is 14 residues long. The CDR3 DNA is TGTGCCAGCAGCGTAGGGCGGGCGTCCTACGAGCAGTACTTC. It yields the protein CASSVGRASYEQYF.

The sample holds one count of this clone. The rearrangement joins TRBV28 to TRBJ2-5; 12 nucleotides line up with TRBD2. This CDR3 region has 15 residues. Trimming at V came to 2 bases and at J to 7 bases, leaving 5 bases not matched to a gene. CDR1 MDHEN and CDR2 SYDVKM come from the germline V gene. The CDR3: CASSLRASGRGTQYF. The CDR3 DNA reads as TGTGCCAGCAGTTTAAGGGCTAGCGGGAGGGGGACCCAGTACTTC.

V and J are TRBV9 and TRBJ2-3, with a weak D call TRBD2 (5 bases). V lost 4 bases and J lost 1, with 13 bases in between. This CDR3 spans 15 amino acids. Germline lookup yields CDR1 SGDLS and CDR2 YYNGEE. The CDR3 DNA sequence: TGTGCCAGCAGCCCTACTAGTTACGGCACAGATACGCAGTATTTT. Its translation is CASSPTSYGTDTQYF.

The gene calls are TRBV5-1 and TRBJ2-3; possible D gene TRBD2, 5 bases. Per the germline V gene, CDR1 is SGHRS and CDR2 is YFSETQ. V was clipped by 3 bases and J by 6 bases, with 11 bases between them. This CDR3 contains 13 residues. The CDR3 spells CASSSLVGDTQYF. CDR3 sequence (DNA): TGCGCCAGCAGCTCACTAGTAGGGGATACGCAGTATTTT.

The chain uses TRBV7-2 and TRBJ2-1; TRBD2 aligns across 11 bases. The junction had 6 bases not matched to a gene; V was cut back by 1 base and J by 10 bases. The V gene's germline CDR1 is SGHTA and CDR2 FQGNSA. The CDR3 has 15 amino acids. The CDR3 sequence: CASSLGTSGRSEQFF. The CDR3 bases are TGTGCCAGCAGCTTAGGCACTAGCGGGAGAAGCGAGCAGTTCTTC.

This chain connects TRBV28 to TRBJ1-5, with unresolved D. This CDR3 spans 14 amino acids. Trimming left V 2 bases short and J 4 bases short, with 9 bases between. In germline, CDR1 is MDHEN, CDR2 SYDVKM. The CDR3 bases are TGTGCCAGCAGTTTAGCGCCACAGAATCAGCCCCAGCATTTT. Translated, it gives CASSLAPQNQPQHF.

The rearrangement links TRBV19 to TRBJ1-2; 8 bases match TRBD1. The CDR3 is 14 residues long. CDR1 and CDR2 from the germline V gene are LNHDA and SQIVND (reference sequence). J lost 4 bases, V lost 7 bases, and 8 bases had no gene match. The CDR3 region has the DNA TGTGCCAGTACCTCAGGAGGGACAGGCTATGGCTACACCTTC. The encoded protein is CASTSGGTGYGYTF.

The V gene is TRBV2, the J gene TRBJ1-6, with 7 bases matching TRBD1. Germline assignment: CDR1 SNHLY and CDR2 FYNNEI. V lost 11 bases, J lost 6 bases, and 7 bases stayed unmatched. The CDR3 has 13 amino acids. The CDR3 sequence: CAGGTDPNSPLHF. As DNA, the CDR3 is TGTGCCGGAGGGACAGATCCTAATTCACCCCTCCACTTT.

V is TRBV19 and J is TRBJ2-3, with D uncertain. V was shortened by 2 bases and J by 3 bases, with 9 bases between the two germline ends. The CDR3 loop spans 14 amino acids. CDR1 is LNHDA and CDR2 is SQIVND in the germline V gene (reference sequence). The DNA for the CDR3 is TGTGCCAGTAGTATAAGAGAGAGGACAGATACGCAGTATTTT. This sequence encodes CASSIRERTDTQYF.

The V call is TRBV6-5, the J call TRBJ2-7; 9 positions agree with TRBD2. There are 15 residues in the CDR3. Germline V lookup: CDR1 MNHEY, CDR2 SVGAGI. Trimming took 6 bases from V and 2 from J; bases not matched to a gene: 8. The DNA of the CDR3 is TGTGCCAGCAGGATGACTAGCGGAGGGCCCTACGAGCAGTACTTC. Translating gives CASRMTSGGPYEQYF.

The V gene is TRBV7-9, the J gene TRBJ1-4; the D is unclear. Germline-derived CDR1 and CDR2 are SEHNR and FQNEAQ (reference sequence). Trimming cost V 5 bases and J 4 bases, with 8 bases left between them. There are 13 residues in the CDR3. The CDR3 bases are TGTGCCAGCAGCCCAGAGGGTAATGAAAAACTGTTTTTT. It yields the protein CASSPEGNEKLFF.

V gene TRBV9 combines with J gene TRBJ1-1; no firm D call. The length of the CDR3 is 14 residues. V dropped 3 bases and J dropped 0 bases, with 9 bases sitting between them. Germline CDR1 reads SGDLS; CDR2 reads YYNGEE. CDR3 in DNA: TGTGCCAGCAGCGAACAGTCGATGAACACTGAAGCTTTCTTT. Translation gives CASSEQSMNTEAFF.

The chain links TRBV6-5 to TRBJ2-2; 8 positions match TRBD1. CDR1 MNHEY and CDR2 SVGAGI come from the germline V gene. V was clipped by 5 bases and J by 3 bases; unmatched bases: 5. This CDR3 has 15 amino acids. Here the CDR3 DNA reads TGTGCCAGCAGTCAGACAGGGGCCGACACCGGGGAGCTGTTTTTT. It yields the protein CASSQTGADTGELFF.

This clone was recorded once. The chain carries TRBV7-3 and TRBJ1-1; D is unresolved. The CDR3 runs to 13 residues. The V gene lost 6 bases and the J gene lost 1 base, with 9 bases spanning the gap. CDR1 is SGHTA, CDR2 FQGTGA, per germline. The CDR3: CASSFQSNTEAFF. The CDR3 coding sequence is TGTGCCAGCAGTTTTCAATCGAACACTGAAGCTTTCTTT.